This T cell receptor beta chain is from a study of radiotherapy plus CTLA-4 blockade in lung cancer. Study-wide context: There were objective responses in 18% of patients, and around 31% had disease control.

V shed 5 bases and J shed 6 bases, with 11 bases lying between them. Germline CDR1 and CDR2: MNHEY and SVGAGI. The length of the CDR3 is 12 residues. Clones were sequenced by immunoSEQ multiplex PCR, and TCRdb holds only the in-frame ones, with some missing. The profile covers some 67,000 clones, with around 77% appearing a single time and approximately 16% taken by the ten largest. Material: peripheral blood, obtained from a patient treated with radiotherapy plus ipilimumab. The chain carries TRBV6-5 and TRBJ2-7, with D tentatively TRBD1 (6 bases). The TCR originated in a human donor with non-small cell lung cancer whose response to radiotherapy plus ipilimumab could not be evaluated. Some clones in this sample may be carry-over from other donors' samples. This chain's CDR3 is CASSTGMSEQYF. The CDR3 DNA reads TGTGCCAGCAGTACAGGGATGAGCGAGCAGTACTTC.